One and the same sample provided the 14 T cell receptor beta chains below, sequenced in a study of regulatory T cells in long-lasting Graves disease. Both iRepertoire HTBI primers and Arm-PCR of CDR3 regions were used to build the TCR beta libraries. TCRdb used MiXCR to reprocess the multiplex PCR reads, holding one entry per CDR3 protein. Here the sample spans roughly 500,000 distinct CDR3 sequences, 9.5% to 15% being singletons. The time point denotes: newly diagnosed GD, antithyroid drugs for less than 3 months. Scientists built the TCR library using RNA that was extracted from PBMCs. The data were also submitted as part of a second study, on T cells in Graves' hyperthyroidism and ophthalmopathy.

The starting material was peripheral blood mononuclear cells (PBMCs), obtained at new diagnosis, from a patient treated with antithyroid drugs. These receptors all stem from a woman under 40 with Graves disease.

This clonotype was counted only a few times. The CDR3 DNA reads TGCAGTGCTAGGGAGATCGTCCCTAGCGGCGGCTCCTACAATGAGCAGTTCTTC. Amino acids: CSAREIVPSGGSYNEQFF. The J gene is TRBJ2-1, the V gene TRBV20-1; 7 nucleotides align to TRBD2. Per germline, CDR1 DFQATT and CDR2 SNEGSKA (reference sequence). CDR3 length: 18 amino acids. After removal of 3 bases from V and 0 bases from J, the junction contained 14 bases not matched to a gene.

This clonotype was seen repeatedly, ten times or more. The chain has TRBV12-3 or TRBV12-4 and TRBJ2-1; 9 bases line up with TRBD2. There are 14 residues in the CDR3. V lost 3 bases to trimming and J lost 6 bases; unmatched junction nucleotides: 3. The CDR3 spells CASSFRGRANEQFF. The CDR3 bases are TGTGCCAGCAGTTTTCGCGGGAGGGCCAATGAGCAGTTCTTC.

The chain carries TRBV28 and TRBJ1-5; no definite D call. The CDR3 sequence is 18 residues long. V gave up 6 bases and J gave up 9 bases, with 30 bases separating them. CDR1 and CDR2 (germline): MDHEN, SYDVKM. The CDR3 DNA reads TGTGCCAGCAGCCTACCCGTCCGGCGGGGTGAGGTAATCGGGCCCCAGCATTTT. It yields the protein CASSLPVRRGEVIGPQHF.

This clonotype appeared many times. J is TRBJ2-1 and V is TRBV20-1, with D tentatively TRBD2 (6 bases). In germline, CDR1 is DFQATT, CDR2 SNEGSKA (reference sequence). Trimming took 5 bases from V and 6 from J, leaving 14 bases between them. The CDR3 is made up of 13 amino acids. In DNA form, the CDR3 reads TGCAGTGCTTTGGCGGGGATACCCAATGAGCAGTTCTTC. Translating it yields CSALAGIPNEQFF.

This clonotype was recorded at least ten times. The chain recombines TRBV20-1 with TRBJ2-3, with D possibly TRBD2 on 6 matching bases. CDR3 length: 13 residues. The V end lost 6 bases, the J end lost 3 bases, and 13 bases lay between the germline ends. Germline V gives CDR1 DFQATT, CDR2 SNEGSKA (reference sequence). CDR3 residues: CSAIGSGTDTQYF. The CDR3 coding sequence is TGCAGTGCCATCGGGAGTGGGACAGATACGCAGTATTTT.

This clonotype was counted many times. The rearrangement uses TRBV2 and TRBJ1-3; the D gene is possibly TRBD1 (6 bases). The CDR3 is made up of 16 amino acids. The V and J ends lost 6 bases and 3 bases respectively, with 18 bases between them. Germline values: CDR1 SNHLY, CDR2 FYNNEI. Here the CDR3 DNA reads TGTGCCAGCAGGGGAGACAGGATGATCGGTGGAAACACCATATATTTT. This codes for CASRGDRMIGGNTIYF.

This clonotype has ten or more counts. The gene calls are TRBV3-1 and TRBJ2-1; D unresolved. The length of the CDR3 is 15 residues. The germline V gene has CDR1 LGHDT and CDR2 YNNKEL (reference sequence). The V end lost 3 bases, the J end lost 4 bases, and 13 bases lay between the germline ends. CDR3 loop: CASSQNPGWYNEQFF. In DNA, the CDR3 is TGTGCCAGCAGCCAGAACCCTGGTTGGTACAATGAGCAGTTCTTC.

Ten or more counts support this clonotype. The CDR3 region is CASSESARSGNQPQHF. In nucleotides, the CDR3 is TGTGCCAGCAGTGAGTCTGCCCGCAGCGGCAATCAGCCCCAGCATTTT. The genes are TRBV6-1 and TRBJ1-5; D uncertain. The CDR3 loop spans 16 amino acids. V lost 3 bases and J lost 2, with 14 bases in between. The germline CDR1 and CDR2 sequences are MNHNS and SASEGT.

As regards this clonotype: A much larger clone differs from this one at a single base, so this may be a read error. The CDR3 spells CASRGRGSWYSPLHF. CDR3 nucleotides: TGTGCCAGCAGAGGCAGGGGTTCTTGGTACTCACCCCTCCACTTT. The chain carries TRBV27 and TRBJ1-6; D may be TRBD1 (6 bases). This CDR3 has 15 residues. The germline CDR1 and CDR2 sequences are MNHEY and SMNVEV (reference sequence). The germline V and J ends were trimmed by 6 bases and 10 bases, with 19 bases remaining between them.

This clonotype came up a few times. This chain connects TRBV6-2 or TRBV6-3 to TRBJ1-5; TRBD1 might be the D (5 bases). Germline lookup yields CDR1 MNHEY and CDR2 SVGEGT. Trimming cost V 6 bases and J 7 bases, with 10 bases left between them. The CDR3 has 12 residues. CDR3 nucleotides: TGTGCCAGCAGACCCCGGGGGCAGCCCCAGCATTTT. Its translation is CASRPRGQPQHF.

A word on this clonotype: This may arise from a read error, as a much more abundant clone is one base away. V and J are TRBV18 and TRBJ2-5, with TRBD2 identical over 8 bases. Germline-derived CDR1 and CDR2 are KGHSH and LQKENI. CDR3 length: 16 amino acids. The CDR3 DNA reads TGTGTCAGCTCACCACCGGGACTAGGGTTCCAAGAGACCCAGTACTTC. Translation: CVSSPPGLGFQETQYF.

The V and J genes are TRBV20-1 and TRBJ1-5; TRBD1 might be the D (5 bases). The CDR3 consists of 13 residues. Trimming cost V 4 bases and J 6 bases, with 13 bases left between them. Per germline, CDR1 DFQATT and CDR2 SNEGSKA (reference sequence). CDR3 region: CSAKGRGTQPQHF. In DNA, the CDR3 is TGCAGTGCTAAAGGGCGGGGGACTCAGCCCCAGCATTTT.

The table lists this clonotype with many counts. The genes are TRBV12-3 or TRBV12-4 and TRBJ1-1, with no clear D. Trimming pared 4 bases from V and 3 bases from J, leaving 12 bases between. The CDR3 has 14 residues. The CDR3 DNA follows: TGTGCCAGCAGTTATAGCTTATCATACACTGAAGCTTTCTTT. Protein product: CASSYSLSYTEAFF.

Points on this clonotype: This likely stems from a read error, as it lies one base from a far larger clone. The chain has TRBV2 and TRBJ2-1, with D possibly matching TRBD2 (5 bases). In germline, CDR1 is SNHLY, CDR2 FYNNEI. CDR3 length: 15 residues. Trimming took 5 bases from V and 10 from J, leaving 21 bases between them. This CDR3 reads CASSYSVPLSYEQFF. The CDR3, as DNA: TGTGCCAGCAGTTATAGCGTGCCTCTCTCCTACGAGCAGTTCTTC.